This T cell receptor (beta chain) was identified in a study of CD8 T cells in Susac syndrome. CD8+ and CD4+ T cells from blood underwent TCR beta sequencing. Negative isolation was used for CD8+ and CD4+ T cells, and FACS enrichment was applied to TEMRA cells. RNA was extracted with the RNeasy kit, and a quantity of about 0.45 to 1 ug was reverse transcribed using random hexamers. Each CDR3 protein is one row after TCRdb ran MiXCR on the immunoSEQ multiplex PCR reads. The sample has roughly 130,000 distinct CDR3 sequences, around 94% seen once. Looked up from germline, CDR1 is SGHTA and CDR2 is FQGTGA. Trimming removed 2 bases from V and 7 bases from J; junction bases left unmatched: 9. The CDR3 is 16 residues long.

This chain joins TRBV7-3 and TRBJ2-3, with 10 positions matching TRBD2. This receptor was obtained from a human donor with multiple sclerosis. Sequences were obtained from CD4+ T cells from PBMCs. Written as DNA, the CDR3 is TGTGCCAGCAGCTTAGGAACTAGCGGGGCTTATCATACGCAGTATTTT. This codes for CASSLGTSGAYHTQYF.